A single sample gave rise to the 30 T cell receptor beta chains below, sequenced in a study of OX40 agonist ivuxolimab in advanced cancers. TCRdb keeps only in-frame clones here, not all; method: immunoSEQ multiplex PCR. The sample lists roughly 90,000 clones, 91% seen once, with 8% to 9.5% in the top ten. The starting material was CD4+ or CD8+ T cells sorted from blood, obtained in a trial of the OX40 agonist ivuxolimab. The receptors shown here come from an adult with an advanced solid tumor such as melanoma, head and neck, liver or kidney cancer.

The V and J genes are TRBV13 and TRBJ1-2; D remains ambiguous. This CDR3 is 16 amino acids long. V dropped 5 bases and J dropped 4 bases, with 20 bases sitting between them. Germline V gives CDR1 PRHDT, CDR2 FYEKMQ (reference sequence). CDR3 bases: TGTGCCAGCAGCCTACACCCTACCGGGAGCTCCTATGGCTACACCTTC. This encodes CASSLHPTGSSYGYTF.

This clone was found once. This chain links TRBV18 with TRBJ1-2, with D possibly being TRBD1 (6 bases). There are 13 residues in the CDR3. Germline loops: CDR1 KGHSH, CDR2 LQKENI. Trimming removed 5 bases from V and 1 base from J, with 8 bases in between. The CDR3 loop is CASSSDSNYGYTF. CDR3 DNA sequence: TGTGCCAGCTCATCGGACAGTAACTATGGCTACACCTTC.

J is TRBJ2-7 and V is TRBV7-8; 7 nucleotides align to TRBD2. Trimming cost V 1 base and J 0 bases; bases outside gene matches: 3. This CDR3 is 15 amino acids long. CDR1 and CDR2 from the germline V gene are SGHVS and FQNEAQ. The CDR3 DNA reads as TGTGCCAGCAGCTTAGAGATAGCGGGCTCCTACGAGCAGTACTTC. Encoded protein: CASSLEIAGSYEQYF.

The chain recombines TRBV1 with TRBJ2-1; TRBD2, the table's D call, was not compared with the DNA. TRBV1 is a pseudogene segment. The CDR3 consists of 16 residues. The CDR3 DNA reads TGCACCAGCAGCCATAGCACTCGGGGGGGCTACAATGAGCAGTTCTTC. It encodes CTSSHSTRGGYNEQFF.

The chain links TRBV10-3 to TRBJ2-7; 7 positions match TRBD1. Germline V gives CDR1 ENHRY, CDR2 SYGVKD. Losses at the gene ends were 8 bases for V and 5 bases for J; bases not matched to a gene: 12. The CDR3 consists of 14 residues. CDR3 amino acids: CAIASRGSKNEQYF. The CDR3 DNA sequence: TGTGCCATCGCCAGCAGGGGGTCGAAAAACGAGCAGTACTTC.

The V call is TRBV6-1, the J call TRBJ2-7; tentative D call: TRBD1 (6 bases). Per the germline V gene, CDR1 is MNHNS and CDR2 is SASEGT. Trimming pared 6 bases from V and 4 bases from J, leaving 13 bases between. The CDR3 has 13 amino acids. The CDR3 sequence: CASSATGWYEQYF. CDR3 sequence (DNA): TGTGCCAGCAGCGCTACAGGGTGGTACGAGCAGTACTTC.

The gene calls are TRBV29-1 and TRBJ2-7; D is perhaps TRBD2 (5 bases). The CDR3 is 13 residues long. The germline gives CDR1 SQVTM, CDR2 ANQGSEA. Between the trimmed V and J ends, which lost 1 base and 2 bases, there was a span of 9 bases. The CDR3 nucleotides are TGCAGCGTTGAAGGACGGGGAGCCTACGAGCAGTACTTC. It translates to CSVEGRGAYEQYF.

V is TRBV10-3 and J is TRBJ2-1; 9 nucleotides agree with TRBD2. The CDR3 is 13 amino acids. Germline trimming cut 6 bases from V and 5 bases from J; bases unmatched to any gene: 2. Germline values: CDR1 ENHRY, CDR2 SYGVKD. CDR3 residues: CAISGLANNEQFF. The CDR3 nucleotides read TGTGCCATCAGCGGACTAGCGAACAATGAGCAGTTCTTC.

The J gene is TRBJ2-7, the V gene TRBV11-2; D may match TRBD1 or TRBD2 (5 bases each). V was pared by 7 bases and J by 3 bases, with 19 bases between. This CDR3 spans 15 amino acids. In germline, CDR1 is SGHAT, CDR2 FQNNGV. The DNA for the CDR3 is TGTGCCAGCACCCACACGAGGGGAGATAGCTACGAGCAGTACTTC. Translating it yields CASTHTRGDSYEQYF.

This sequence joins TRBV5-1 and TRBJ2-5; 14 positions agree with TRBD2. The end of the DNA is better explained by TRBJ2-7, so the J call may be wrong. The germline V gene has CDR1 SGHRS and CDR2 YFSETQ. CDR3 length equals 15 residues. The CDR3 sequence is CASSSGTSGSYEQYF. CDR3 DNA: TGCGCCAGCAGCTCCGGGACTAGCGGGAGTTACGAGCAGTACTTC.

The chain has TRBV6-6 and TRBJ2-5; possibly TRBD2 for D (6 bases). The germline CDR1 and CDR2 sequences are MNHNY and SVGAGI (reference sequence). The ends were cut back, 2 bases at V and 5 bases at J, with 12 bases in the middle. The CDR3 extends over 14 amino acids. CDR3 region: CASSYLPGGETQYF. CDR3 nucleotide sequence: TGTGCCAGCAGTTACCTACCTGGGGGGGAGACCCAGTACTTC.

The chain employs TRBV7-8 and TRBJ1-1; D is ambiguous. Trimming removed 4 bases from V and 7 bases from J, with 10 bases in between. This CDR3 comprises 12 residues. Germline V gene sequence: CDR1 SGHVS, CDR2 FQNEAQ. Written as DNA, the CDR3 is TGTGCCAGCAGCTCCCGGGGAGGTGAAGCTTTCTTT. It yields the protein CASSSRGGEAFF.

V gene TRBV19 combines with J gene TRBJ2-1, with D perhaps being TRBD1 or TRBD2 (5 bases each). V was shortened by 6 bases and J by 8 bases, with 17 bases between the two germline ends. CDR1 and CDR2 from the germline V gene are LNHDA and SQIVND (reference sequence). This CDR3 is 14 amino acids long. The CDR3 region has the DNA TGTGCCAGTAGGAGGAGTGGGACCTCCGATGAGCAGTTCTTC. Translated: CASRRSGTSDEQFF.

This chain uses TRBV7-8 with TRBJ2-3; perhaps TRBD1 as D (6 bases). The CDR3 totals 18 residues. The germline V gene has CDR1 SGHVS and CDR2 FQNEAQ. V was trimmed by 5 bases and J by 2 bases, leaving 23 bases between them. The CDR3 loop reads CASSPYPPTGRYTDTQYF. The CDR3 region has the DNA TGTGCCAGCAGCCCGTACCCCCCCACAGGGAGATACACAGATACGCAGTATTTT. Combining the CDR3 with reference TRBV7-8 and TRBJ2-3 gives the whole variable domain GAGVSQSPRYKVAKRGQDVALRCDPISGHVSLFWYQQALGQGPEFLTYFQNEAQLDKSGLPSDRFFAERPEGSVSTLKIQRTQQEDSAVYLCASSPYPPTGRYTDTQYFGPGTRLTVL.

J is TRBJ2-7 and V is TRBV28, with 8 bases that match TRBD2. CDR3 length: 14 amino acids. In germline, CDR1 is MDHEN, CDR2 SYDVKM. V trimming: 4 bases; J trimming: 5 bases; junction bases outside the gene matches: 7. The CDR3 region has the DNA TGTGCCAGCAGTTCCAGCGGGAGTAGGAACGAGCAGTACTTC. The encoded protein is CASSSSGSRNEQYF.

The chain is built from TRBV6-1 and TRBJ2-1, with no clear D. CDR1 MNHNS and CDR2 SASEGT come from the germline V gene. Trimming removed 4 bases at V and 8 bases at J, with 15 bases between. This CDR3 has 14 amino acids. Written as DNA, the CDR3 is TGTGCCAGCAGTGCTAGTTGGGCCCACGATGAGCAGTTCTTC. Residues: CASSASWAHDEQFF.

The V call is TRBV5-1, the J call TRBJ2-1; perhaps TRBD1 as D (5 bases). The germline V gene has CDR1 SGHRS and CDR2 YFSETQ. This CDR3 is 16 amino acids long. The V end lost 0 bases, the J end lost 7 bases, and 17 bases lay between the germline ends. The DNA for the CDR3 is TGCGCCAGCAGCTTGGCCCCGGCAGGGATGGGGAATGAGCAGTTCTTC. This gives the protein CASSLAPAGMGNEQFF.

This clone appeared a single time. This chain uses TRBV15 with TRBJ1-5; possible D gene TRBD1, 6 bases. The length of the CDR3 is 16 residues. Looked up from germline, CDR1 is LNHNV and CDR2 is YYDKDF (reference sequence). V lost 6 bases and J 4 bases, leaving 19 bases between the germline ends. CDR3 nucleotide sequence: TGTGCCACCAGAGAGTGGGAACAGGGAGGGAATCAGCCCCAGCATTTT. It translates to CATREWEQGGNQPQHF.

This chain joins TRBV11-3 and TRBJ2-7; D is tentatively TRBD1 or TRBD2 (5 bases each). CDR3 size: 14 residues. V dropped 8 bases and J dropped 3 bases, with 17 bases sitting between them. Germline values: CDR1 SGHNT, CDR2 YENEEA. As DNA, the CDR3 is TGTGCCAGCTCCCCGCGAGGGGACCGCTACGAGCAGTACTTC. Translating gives CASSPRGDRYEQYF. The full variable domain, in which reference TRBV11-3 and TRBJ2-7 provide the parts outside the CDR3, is EAGVVQSPRYKIIEKKQPVAFWCNPISGHNTLYWYLQNLGQGPELLIRYENEEAVDDSQLPKDRFSAERLKGVDSTLKIQPAELGDSAVYLCASSPRGDRYEQYFGPGTRLTVT.

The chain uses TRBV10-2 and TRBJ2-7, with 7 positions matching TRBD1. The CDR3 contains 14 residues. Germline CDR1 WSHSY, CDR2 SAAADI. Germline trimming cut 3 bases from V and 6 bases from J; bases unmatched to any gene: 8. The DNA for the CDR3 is TGCGCCAGCAGTGAAGTGTGGGACAGTGGCGAGCAGTACTTC. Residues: CASSEVWDSGEQYF.

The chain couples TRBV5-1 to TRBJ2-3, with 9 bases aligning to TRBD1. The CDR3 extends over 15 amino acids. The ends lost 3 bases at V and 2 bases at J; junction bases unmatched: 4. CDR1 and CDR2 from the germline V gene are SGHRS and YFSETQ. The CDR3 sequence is CASSSTGGFTDTQYF. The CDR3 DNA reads TGCGCCAGCAGCTCGACAGGGGGTTTCACAGATACGCAGTATTTT.

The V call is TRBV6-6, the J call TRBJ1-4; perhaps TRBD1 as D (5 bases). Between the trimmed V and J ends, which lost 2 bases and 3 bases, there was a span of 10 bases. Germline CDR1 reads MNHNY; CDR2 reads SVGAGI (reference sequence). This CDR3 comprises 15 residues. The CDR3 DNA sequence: TGTGCCAGCAGTTACCTCCAGGGCGCTAATGAAAAACTGTTTTTT. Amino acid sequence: CASSYLQGANEKLFF.

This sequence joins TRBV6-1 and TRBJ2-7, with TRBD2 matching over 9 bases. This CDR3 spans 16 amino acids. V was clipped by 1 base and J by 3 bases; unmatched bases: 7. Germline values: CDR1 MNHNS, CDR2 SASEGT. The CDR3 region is CASSEEYSGRVYEQYF. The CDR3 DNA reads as TGTGCCAGCAGTGAAGAGTATAGCGGGAGAGTCTACGAGCAGTACTTC.

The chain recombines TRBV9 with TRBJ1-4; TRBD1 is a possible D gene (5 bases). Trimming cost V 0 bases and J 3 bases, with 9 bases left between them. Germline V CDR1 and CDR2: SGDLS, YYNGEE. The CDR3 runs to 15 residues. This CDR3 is CASSVGPGANEKLFF. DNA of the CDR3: TGTGCCAGCAGCGTAGGTCCGGGGGCTAATGAAAAACTGTTTTTT.

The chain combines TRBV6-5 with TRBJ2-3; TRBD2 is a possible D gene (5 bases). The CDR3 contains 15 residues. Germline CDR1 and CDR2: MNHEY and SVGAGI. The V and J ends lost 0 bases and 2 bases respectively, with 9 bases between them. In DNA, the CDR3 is TGTGCCAGCAGTTACTCGAGGGCAGCCACAGATACGCAGTATTTT. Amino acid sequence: CASSYSRAATDTQYF.

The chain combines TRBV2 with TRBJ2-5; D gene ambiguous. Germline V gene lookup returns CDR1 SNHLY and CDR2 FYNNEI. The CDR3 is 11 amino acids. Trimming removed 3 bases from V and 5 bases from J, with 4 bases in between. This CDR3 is CASSEMETQYF. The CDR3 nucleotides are TGTGCCAGCAGTGAGATGGAGACCCAGTACTTC.

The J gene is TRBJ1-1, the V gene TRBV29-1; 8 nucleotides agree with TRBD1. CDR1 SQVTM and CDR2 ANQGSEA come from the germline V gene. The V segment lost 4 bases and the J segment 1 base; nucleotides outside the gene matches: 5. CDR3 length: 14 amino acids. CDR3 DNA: TGCAGCGTTGCGTTCGGGACAGGGAACACTGAAGCTTTCTTT. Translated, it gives CSVAFGTGNTEAFF. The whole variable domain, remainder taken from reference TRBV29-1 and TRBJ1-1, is SAVISQKPSRDICQRGTSLTIQCQVDSQVTMMFWYRQQPGQSLTLIATANQGSEATYESGFVIDKFPISRPNLTFSTLTVSNMSPEDSSIYLCSVAFGTGNTEAFFGQGTRLTVV.

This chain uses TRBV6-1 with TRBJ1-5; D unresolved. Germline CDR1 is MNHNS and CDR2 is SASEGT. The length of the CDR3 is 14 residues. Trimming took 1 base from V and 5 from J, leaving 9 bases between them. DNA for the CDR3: TGTGCCAGCAGTGAAGTGACGGTTTATCAGCCCCAGCATTTT. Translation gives CASSEVTVYQPQHF.

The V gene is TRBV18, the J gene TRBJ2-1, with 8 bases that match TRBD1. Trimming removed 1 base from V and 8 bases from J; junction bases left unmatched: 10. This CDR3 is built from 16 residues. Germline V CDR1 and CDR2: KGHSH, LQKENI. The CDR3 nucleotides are TGTGCCAGCTCACCACTACAAGGACAGGGTCGGCATGAGCAGTTCTTC. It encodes CASSPLQGQGRHEQFF.

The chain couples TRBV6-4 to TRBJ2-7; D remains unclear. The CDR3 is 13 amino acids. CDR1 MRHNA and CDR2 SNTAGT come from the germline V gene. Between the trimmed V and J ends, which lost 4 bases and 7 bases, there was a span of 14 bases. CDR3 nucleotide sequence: TGTGCCAGCAGTGGAGGCTCCGCGTATGAGCAGTACTTC. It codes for CASSGGSAYEQYF.